A single sample gave rise to the 29 T cell receptor beta chains below, sequenced in a study of OX40 agonist ivuxolimab in advanced cancers. Clones were sequenced by immunoSEQ multiplex PCR, and TCRdb holds only the in-frame ones, with some missing. Here the sample spans fewer than 90,000 clones, around 90% being singletons. Sequencing was performed on CD4+ or CD8+ T cells sorted from blood, taken in a trial of the OX40 agonist ivuxolimab. These TCRs come from an adult with an advanced solid tumor such as melanoma, head and neck, liver or kidney cancer.

The chain employs TRBV30 and TRBJ1-4, with D perhaps TRBD1 (5 bases). Germline loops: CDR1 GTSNPN, CDR2 SVGIG (reference sequence). The V and J ends lost 0 bases and 0 bases respectively, with 11 bases between them. The CDR3 has 16 amino acids. The CDR3 nucleotides read TGTGCCTGGAGTGTAGGGGCAGGCGCAACTAATGAAAAACTGTTTTTT. Its translation is CAWSVGAGATNEKLFF.

CDR3 sequence reads: CASSPMGGRADTQYF. DNA of the CDR3: TGCGCCAGCAGCCCTATGGGGGGTAGGGCAGATACGCAGTATTTT. The chain recombines TRBV5-1 with TRBJ2-3; D is perhaps TRBD2 (6 bases). V dropped 4 bases and J dropped 4 bases, with 16 bases sitting between them. Germline-derived CDR1 and CDR2 are SGHRS and YFSETQ. The CDR3 is 15 amino acids.

For the CDR3, the DNA is TGTGCCAGCAGCCTCTCCCCGGGACAATACGAGCAGTACTTC. This translates into CASSLSPGQYEQYF. The chain links TRBV6-1 to TRBJ2-7; TRBD1 is a possible D gene (6 bases). Trimming took 6 bases from V and 4 from J, leaving 16 bases between them. Germline CDR1 reads MNHNS; CDR2 reads SASEGT. The CDR3 has 14 amino acids.

The chain uses TRBV19 and TRBJ2-7, with D unclear. V lost 10 bases to trimming and J lost 3 bases, with 10 bases between them. Germline values: CDR1 LNHDA, CDR2 SQIVND (reference sequence). The length of the CDR3 is 11 residues. The CDR3 nucleotides read TGTGCCACCCGGACCAACTACGAGCAGTACTTC. Its translation: CATRTNYEQYF. Full variable domain (outside the CDR3, taken from reference TRBV19 and TRBJ2-7): DGGITQSPKYLFRKEGQNVTLSCEQNLNHDAMYWYRQDPGQGLRLIYYSQIVNDFQKGDIAEGYSVSREKKESFPLTVTSAQKNPTAFYLCATRTNYEQYFGPGTRLTVT.

The chain links TRBV7-6 to TRBJ1-1; D gene ambiguous. The CDR3 is made up of 13 amino acids. Trimming removed 4 bases at V and 0 bases at J, with 6 bases between. Germline CDR1 and CDR2: SGHVS and FNYEAQ. The DNA of the CDR3 is TGTGCCAGCAGCTCCTTCATGAACACTGAAGCTTTCTTT. Translation: CASSSFMNTEAFF.

The CDR3 coding sequence is TGCGCCAGCAGCTCATCCGGGGGGCGGGAGACCCAGTACTTC. Translation gives CASSSSGGRETQYF. The V and J genes are TRBV5-1 and TRBJ2-5; tentative D call: TRBD2 (7 bases). CDR1 and CDR2 (germline): SGHRS, YFSETQ. Trimming took off 3 bases at V and 5 bases at J, with 14 bases between the two ends. The length of the CDR3 is 14 residues.

This clone was observed a single time. The chain is built from TRBV6-5 and TRBJ2-3; the D gene could be TRBD1 or TRBD2 (5 bases each). Germline assignment: CDR1 MNHEY and CDR2 SVGAGI. CDR3 length: 13 residues. The V end lost 8 bases, the J end lost 1 base, and 10 bases lay between the germline ends. The CDR3 is CASQRGGTDTQYF. The CDR3 DNA reads as TGTGCCAGCCAGCGAGGGGGCACAGATACGCAGTATTTT.

J is TRBJ2-5 and V is TRBV27, with D tentatively TRBD1 or TRBD2 (5 bases each). Germline assignment: CDR1 MNHEY and CDR2 SMNVEV (reference sequence). V was trimmed by 3 bases and J by 5 bases, leaving 16 bases between them. This CDR3 is built from 15 residues. The CDR3 region is CASSFGGTWGETQYF. The CDR3 bases are TGTGCCAGCAGTTTCGGTGGGACCTGGGGGGAGACCCAGTACTTC.

The chain recombines TRBV4-3 with TRBJ1-1; 7 nucleotides line up with TRBD1. Germline V gives CDR1 LGHNA, CDR2 YSLEER. The length of the CDR3 is 14 residues. The junction had 4 bases not matched to a gene; V was cut back by 2 bases and J by 4 bases. CDR3 DNA: TGCGCCAGCAGCCAACAGGGGGTAGGCACTGAAGCTTTCTTT. Its protein product is CASSQQGVGTEAFF.

The genes are TRBV6-1 and TRBJ1-2; D unresolved. The V end lost 4 bases, the J end lost 3 bases, and 9 bases lay between the germline ends. The CDR3 spans 13 residues. Germline loops: CDR1 MNHNS, CDR2 SASEGT. CDR3 in amino acids: CASSVGPDYGYTF. The CDR3 DNA is TGTGCCAGCAGTGTGGGTCCAGACTATGGCTACACCTTC.

The chain links TRBV28 to TRBJ2-2; no clear D. Trimming took 4 bases from V and 2 from J, leaving 20 bases between them. Germline CDR1 and CDR2: MDHEN and SYDVKM. The CDR3 is 18 amino acids. CDR3 amino acids: CASSSPFSRQENTGELFF. As DNA, the CDR3 is TGTGCCAGCAGTTCCCCATTCTCGCGGCAGGAAAACACCGGGGAGCTGTTTTTT.

CDR3 sequence: CASSLAGASTEAFF. CDR3 nucleotide sequence: TGTGCCAGCAGCCTTGCGGGCGCGAGCACTGAAGCTTTCTTT. The J gene is TRBJ1-1, the V gene TRBV11-1; D not resolved. CDR1 and CDR2 from the germline V gene are SGHAT and FQDESV (reference sequence). V lost 5 bases to trimming and J lost 4 bases, with 14 bases between them. The CDR3 is 14 residues long.

V is TRBV29-1 and J is TRBJ2-3; D might be TRBD1 (6 bases). Trimming took 2 bases from V and 2 from J, leaving 11 bases between them. This CDR3 is built from 14 residues. Germline loops: CDR1 SQVTM, CDR2 ANQGSEA. The CDR3 is CSVETDRPTDTQYF. The DNA for the CDR3 is TGCAGCGTTGAAACGGACAGACCCACAGATACGCAGTATTTT.

This chain connects TRBV13 to TRBJ1-6; TRBD1 matches at 7 bases. The CDR3 runs 15 residues. The V gene end was trimmed by 9 bases and the J gene end by 5 bases; junction bases not matched to a gene: 10. Germline assignment: CDR1 PRHDT and CDR2 FYEKMQ (reference sequence). The CDR3: CARLDRMSDNSPLHF. The CDR3 DNA sequence: TGTGCCAGGTTGGACAGGATGTCAGATAATTCACCCCTCCACTTT.

The chain uses TRBV7-2 and TRBJ2-7; D might be TRBD1 or TRBD2, each matching 6 bases. This CDR3 is 13 amino acids long. The germline V gene has CDR1 SGHTA and CDR2 FQGNSA. Trimming left V 9 bases short and J 6 bases short, with 18 bases between. CDR3 nucleotides: TGTGCCAGTGTATCGGGGGCCGGGGGCGAGCAGTACTTC. Encoded protein: CASVSGAGGEQYF. Drawing the rest from reference TRBV7-2 and TRBJ2-7, the complete variable domain is GAGVSQSPSNKVTEKGKDVELRCDPISGHTALYWYRQSLGQGLEFLIYFQGNSAPDKSGLPSDRFSAERTGGSVSTLTIQRTQQEDSAVYLCASVSGAGGEQYFGPGTRLTVT.

J is TRBJ1-2 and V is TRBV28, with 12 nucleotides matching TRBD1. The V segment lost 6 bases and the J segment 3 bases; nucleotides outside the gene matches: 11. Germline CDR1 and CDR2: MDHEN and SYDVKM. The CDR3 runs 17 residues. The CDR3 loop is CASSPTGTGGGDYGYTF. The CDR3 nucleotides are TGTGCCAGCAGCCCAACCGGGACAGGGGGCGGAGACTATGGCTACACCTTC.

Points on this clone: A read error may produce the germline difference seen at one junction end. The V and J genes are TRBV11-3 and TRBJ1-5; perhaps TRBD1 as D (5 bases). The CDR3 is 17 residues long. In germline, CDR1 is SGHNT, CDR2 YENEEA. CDR3 bases: TGTGCCTTCAAATTGGCAGGGCGCCAAAGTAGCGATCAGCCCCAGCATTTT. It encodes CAFKLAGRQSSDQPQHF.

The gene calls are TRBV5-1 and TRBJ2-2; 10 bases are shared with TRBD1. Germline trimming cut 4 bases from V and 3 bases from J; bases unmatched to any gene: 0. The germline V gene has CDR1 SGHRS and CDR2 YFSETQ. The CDR3 is 14 amino acids. The CDR3 is CASSGTGDTGELFF. The CDR3 DNA sequence: TGCGCCAGCAGCGGGACAGGGGACACCGGGGAGCTGTTTTTT.

The J gene is TRBJ1-1, the V gene TRBV28; no clear D. Trimming pared 4 bases from V and 0 bases from J, leaving 6 bases between. The CDR3 has 13 residues. Germline assignment: CDR1 MDHEN and CDR2 SYDVKM. In DNA form, the CDR3 reads TGTGCCAGCAGTTCAGAGATGAACACTGAAGCTTTCTTT. Protein sequence: CASSSEMNTEAFF.

CDR3 protein: CASSSDRSSYEQYF. For the CDR3, the DNA is TGTGCCAGCAGCTCGGACAGGAGCTCCTACGAGCAGTACTTC. This chain joins TRBV5-4 and TRBJ2-7; 7 bases align to TRBD1. Germline loops: CDR1 SGHNT, CDR2 YYREEE (reference sequence). This CDR3 spans 14 amino acids. V shed 3 bases and J 0 bases; nucleotides not matched to a gene: 3.

The chain recombines TRBV19 with TRBJ1-1; a possible D gene is TRBD1 (6 bases). The CDR3 runs to 13 residues. Germline loops: CDR1 LNHDA, CDR2 SQIVND (reference sequence). V shed 5 bases and J shed 1 base, with 8 bases lying between them. CDR3: CASSSTGNTEAFF. CDR3 nucleotides: TGTGCCAGTAGTTCGACAGGGAACACTGAAGCTTTCTTT.

The count of this clone is one. V usage is TRBV5-1 and J usage is TRBJ2-7; TRBD2 aligns across 8 bases. V gave up 1 base and J gave up 0 bases; unmatched junction bases: 3. The CDR3 covers 15 residues. Germline CDR1 and CDR2: SGHRS and YFSETQ. The CDR3 loop reads CASSLLLADSYEQYF. The CDR3 DNA follows: TGCGCCAGCAGCTTGTTACTAGCGGACTCCTACGAGCAGTACTTC.

V is TRBV4-1 and J is TRBJ2-3; tentatively, D is TRBD1 (5 bases). This CDR3 contains 13 residues. Looked up from germline, CDR1 is MGHRA and CDR2 is YSYEKL. V lost 8 bases to trimming and J lost 2 bases, with 11 bases between them. In DNA, the CDR3 is TGCGCCAGCGGACCGACAGCCACAGATACGCAGTATTTT. Its translation: CASGPTATDTQYF.

The V call is TRBV9, the J call TRBJ2-1, with D hard to call. CDR1 and CDR2 from the germline V gene are SGDLS and YYNGEE. This CDR3 region has 14 residues. V lost 0 bases and J lost 8, with 12 bases in between. The CDR3 is CASSVGTWSDEQFF. CDR3 in DNA: TGTGCCAGCAGCGTAGGGACCTGGAGCGATGAGCAGTTCTTC.

The sample holds one count of this clone. The V gene is TRBV5-1, the J gene TRBJ1-2; 7 nucleotides match TRBD1. CDR1 is SGHRS and CDR2 is YFSETQ in the germline V gene. CDR3 length equals 13 residues. The J segment lost 6 bases and the V segment lost 0 bases, leaving 2 bases of the junction unmatched. The CDR3 DNA reads TGCGCCAGCAGCTTGGAAACAGGGGATGGCTACACCTTC. The encoded protein is CASSLETGDGYTF.

The V call is TRBV5-1, the J call TRBJ2-5; 11 nucleotides match TRBD1. The trim removed 4 bases at V and 6 bases at J, leaving 5 bases unmatched. CDR3 size: 14 residues. CDR1 SGHRS and CDR2 YFSETQ come from the germline V gene. This chain's CDR3 is CASSPGTGGQTQYF. The CDR3 DNA follows: TGCGCCAGCAGCCCGGGGACAGGGGGACAGACCCAGTACTTC.

The rearrangement uses TRBV14 and TRBJ2-5; D uncertain. V lost 4 bases, J lost 4 bases, and 7 bases lay in between. Germline V gene lookup returns CDR1 SGHDN and CDR2 FVKESK. The CDR3 has 12 residues. CDR3 coding DNA: TGTGCCAGCAGCCTTTTCGGAGAGACCCAGTACTTC. The encoded protein is CASSLFGETQYF.

This sequence joins TRBV6-5 and TRBJ1-1; D remains ambiguous. V was trimmed by 0 bases and J by 0 bases, leaving 8 bases between them. This CDR3 has 15 amino acids. Germline loops: CDR1 MNHEY, CDR2 SVGAGI. CDR3 amino acids: CASSYSALVNTEAFF. DNA of the CDR3: TGTGCCAGCAGTTACTCAGCACTTGTGAACACTGAAGCTTTCTTT.

This clone was seen just once. The rearrangement links TRBV5-1 to TRBJ2-5; D is perhaps TRBD1 or TRBD2 (6 bases each). The germline V gene has CDR1 SGHRS and CDR2 YFSETQ. The CDR3 is 14 residues long. V was shortened by 4 bases and J by 5 bases, with 15 bases between the two germline ends. CDR3 in DNA: TGCGCCAGCAGCGGAGGGGGGTCCGGGGAGACCCAGTACTTC. Translated, it gives CASSGGGSGETQYF.